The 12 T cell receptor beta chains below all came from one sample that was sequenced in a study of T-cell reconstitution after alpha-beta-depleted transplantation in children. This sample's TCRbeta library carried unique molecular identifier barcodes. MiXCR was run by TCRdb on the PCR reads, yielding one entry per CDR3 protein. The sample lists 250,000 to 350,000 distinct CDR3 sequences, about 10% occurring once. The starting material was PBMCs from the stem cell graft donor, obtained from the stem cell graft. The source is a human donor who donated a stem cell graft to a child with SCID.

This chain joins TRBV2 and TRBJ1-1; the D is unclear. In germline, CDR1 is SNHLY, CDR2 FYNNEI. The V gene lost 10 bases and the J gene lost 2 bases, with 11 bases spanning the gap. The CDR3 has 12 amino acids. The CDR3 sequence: CATRPKNTEAFF. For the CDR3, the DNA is TGTGCCACCCGGCCCAAAAACACTGAAGCTTTCTTT.

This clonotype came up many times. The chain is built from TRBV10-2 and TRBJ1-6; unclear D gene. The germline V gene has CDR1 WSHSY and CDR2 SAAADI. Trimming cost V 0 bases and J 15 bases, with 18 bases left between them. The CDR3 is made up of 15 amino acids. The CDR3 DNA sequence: TGCGCCAGCAGTGAGTCGCCACTGGTGACCCTTCACCTCCACTTT. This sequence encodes CASSESPLVTLHLHF.

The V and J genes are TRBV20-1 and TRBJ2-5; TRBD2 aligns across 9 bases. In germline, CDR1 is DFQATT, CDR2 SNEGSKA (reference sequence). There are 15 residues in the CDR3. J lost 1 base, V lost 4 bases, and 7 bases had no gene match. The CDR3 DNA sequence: TGCAGTGCTACCATGAGCGGGGGGACCCAAGAGACCCAGTACTTC. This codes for CSATMSGGTQETQYF.

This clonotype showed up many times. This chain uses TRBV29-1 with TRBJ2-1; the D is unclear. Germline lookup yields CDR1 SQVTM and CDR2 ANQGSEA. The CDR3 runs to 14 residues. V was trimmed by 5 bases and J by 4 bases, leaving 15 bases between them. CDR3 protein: CSVPTDGLYNEQFF. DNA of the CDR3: TGCAGCGTTCCCACTGACGGGCTATACAATGAGCAGTTCTTC.

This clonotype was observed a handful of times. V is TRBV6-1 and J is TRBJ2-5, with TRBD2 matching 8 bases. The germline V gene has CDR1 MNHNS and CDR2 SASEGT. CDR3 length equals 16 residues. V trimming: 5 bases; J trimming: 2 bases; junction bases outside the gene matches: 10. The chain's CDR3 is CASSIRGGLGQETQYF. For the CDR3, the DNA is TGTGCCAGCAGTATCCGGGGGGGCCTCGGTCAAGAGACCCAGTACTTC.

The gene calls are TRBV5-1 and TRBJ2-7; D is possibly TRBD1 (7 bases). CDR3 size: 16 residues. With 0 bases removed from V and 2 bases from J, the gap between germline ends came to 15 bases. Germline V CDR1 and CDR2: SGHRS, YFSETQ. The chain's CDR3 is CASSLDQGGLAYEQYF. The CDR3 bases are TGCGCCAGCAGCTTGGACCAGGGGGGATTGGCCTACGAGCAGTACTTC.

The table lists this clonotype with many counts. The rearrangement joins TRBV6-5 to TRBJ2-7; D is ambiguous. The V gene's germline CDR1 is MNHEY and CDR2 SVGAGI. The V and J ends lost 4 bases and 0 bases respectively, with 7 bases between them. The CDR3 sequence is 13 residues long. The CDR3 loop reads CASSLIFSYEQYF. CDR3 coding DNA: TGTGCCAGCAGTTTGATATTCTCCTACGAGCAGTACTTC.

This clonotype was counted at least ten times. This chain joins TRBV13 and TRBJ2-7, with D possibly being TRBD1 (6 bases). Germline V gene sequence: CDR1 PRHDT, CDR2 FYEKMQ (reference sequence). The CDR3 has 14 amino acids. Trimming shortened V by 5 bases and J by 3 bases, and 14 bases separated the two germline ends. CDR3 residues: CASSIRGQIYEQYF. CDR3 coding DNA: TGTGCCAGCAGCATACGAGGACAGATCTACGAGCAGTACTTC.

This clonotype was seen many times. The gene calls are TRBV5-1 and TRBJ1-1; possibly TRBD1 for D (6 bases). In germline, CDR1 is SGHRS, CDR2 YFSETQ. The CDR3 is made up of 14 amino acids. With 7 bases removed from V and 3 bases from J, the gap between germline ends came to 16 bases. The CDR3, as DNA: TGCGCCAGCGGCGAAAATACAGGGTACACTGAAGCTTTCTTT. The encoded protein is CASGENTGYTEAFF.

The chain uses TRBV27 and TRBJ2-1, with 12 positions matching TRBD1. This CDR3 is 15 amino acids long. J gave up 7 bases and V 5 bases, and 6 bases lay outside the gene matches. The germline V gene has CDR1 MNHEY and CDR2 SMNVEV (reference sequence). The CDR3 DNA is TGTGCCAGCAGTATGGGGGACAGGGGGCTAAATGAGCAGTTCTTC. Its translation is CASSMGDRGLNEQFF.

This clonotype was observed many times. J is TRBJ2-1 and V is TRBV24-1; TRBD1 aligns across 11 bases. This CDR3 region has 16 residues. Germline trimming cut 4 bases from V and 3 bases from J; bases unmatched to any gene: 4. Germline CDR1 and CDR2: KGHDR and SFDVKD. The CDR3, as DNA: TGTGCCACCAGTGACCAGGGACAGGGGGGCTACAATGAGCAGTTCTTC. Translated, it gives CATSDQGQGGYNEQFF.

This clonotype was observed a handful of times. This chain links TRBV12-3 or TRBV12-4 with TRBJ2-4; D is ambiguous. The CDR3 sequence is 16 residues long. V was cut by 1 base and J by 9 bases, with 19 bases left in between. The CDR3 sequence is CASSLDRGPRSGIQYF. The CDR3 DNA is TGTGCCAGCAGTTTAGACCGCGGCCCCCGATCTGGCATTCAGTACTTC.